This entry describes one T cell receptor (beta chain). Its target is unknown. Produced via immunoSEQ multiplex PCR; TCRdb's table is partial and in-frame only. This sample has 85,000 to 100,000 clones; approximately 94% occur once, and the top ten carry about an eighth. The data were obtained in a study of T cell responses to AZD1222 COVID-19 vaccine. On the study more broadly: Analyses pooled second doses at about 4 or about 12 weeks. Findings and limits, study-wide: With dominance at 160-218 and 743-854, vaccine-associated CD4 TCRs spanned spike. Donor demographics were predominantly white British with a female majority; clonal diversity may be underestimated. The number of AZD1222 recipients seropositive at baseline was only five or six.

Germline assignment: CDR1 KGHDR and CDR2 SFDVKD. The CDR3 contains 13 residues. The V gene lost 5 bases and the J gene lost 3 bases, with 7 bases spanning the gap. This receptor was identified in an adult in good health. The chain employs TRBV24-1 and TRBJ2-1, with TRBD1 as a possible D gene (5 bases). The starting material was peripheral blood, obtained on day 0 of AZD1222 vaccination. CDR3 protein: CATSGGSYNEQFF. The DNA of the CDR3 is TGTGCCACCAGTGGGGGCAGCTACAATGAGCAGTTCTTC.